The clone carrying this TCR beta chain has just a few counts. An end of the junction differs from the germline gene, which may be a read error. A second PCR of 7 to 11 cycles used a sample-barcoded 5' primer and a J-beta primer mix. A single record per CDR3 protein comes from TCRdb applying MiXCR to the 5' RACE reads. Of approximately 900,000 distinct CDR3 sequences in the sample, roughly 28% are singletons; the top ten hold about 9.4%. The data are from a study of blood T cells in healthy people across ages. CDR1 and CDR2 (germline): MDHEN, SYDVKM. The CDR3 is made up of 14 amino acids. The same data also went into a second study, on T cells of mothers and their children.

V is TRBV28 and J is TRBJ2-7; D is tentatively TRBD1 or TRBD2 (5 bases each). Sequencing was performed on blood. The origin of this receptor is a woman between 35 and 50 years old in good health. CDR3 protein: CASSSGASSYGQYF. CDR3 sequence (DNA): TGTGCCAGCAGCTCCGGGGCCTCCTCCTACGGGCAGTACTTC.